This T cell receptor (beta chain) was identified in a study of blood T cell repertoires in COVID-19. About the study: The study drew acute and convalescent COVID-19 samples from the United States, Italy and Spain.

Methods used by the authors: For nucleated cells, counts were estimated from reference gene primer amplification. Using immunoSEQ multiplex PCR, the repertoire was profiled, and TCRdb retains in-frame clones only, with some absent. V and J calls and clone size are as listed in that table; D and trimming were resolved from the DNA. Of hundreds of thousands of clones in the sample, about 87% are singletons; the top ten hold approximately 1.5%. Trimming stripped 0 bases from V and 4 bases from J, with 10 bases between. The CDR3 loop spans 14 amino acids. The germline gives CDR1 SGHRS, CDR2 YFSETQ. Sequencing was performed on peripheral blood. The clonotype was recovered from a woman between 35 and 50 years old who had recovered from COVID-19. The chain uses TRBV5-1 and TRBJ2-5, with D possibly TRBD2 on 5 matching bases. DNA of the CDR3: TGCGCCAGCAGCTTGGTTCCACTAGGAGAGACCCAGTACTTC. Residues: CASSLVPLGETQYF.